This T cell receptor (beta chain) is drawn from a study of T cell repertoires in cytomegalovirus infection. TCRdb ran MiXCR on the reads and lists one entry per CDR3 protein. In the table there are fewer than 200,000 distinct CDR3 sequences, 14% of which are singletons. The CDR3 length is 14 residues. Germline V gene sequence: CDR1 SGHDN, CDR2 FVKESK. Trimming removed 4 bases from V and 7 bases from J; junction bases left unmatched: 10. The chain combines TRBV14 with TRBJ2-7, with 7 bases identical to TRBD1. The sequencing sample was made of PBMCs. This TCR was sampled from a human donor in good health (CMV status not recorded). Some clones in this sample may be carry-over from other donors' samples. CDR3 sequence: CASSREEGAWEQYF. The CDR3 DNA reads TGTGCCAGCAGCCGAGAAGAGGGGGCGTGGGAGCAGTACTTC.